The 6 T cell receptor beta chains presented below share a single source sample, sequenced in a study of T cell responses to AZD1222 COVID-19 vaccine. Assay used: immunoSEQ multiplex PCR; TCRdb lists only in-frame clones, some missing. The sample has 150,000 to 200,000 clones, more than 85% seen once. The starting material was peripheral blood, obtained 28 days after the second AZD1222 dose. The origin of the receptors is an adult who received the AZD1222 COVID-19 vaccine.

This clone has only a few counts. The genes are TRBV5-1 and TRBJ1-3; D not certain. The germline V gene encodes CDR1 SGHRS and CDR2 YFSETQ. The CDR3 runs 16 residues. The V end was cut by 0 bases, the J end by 0 bases, with 10 bases between. CDR3 sequence (DNA): TGCGCCAGCAGCTTGGCCCCAGGTACCTCTGGAAACACCATATATTTT. The encoded protein is CASSLAPGTSGNTIYF.

This rearrangement joins TRBV7-9 to TRBJ2-1, with TRBD1 identical over 10 bases. The CDR3 contains 19 residues. Germline CDR1 reads SEHNR; CDR2 reads FQNEAQ (reference sequence). Trimming removed 6 bases from V and 8 bases from J; junction bases left unmatched: 22. The CDR3 nucleotides read TGTGCCAGCAGAATGACAGGGGGCGCTTTTCGTCGGTCGAGCGATGAGCAGTTCTTC. Protein: CASRMTGGAFRRSSDEQFF.

The gene calls are TRBV28 and TRBJ2-1; TRBD2 agrees at 7 bases. This CDR3 has 13 amino acids. Trimming cost V 6 bases and J 6 bases; bases outside gene matches: 5. Germline V gives CDR1 MDHEN, CDR2 SYDVKM. CDR3 region: CASRVGGSNEQFF. CDR3 in DNA: TGTGCCAGCAGGGTCGGGGGGAGCAATGAGCAGTTCTTC.

About this clone: The same CDR3 also results from other DNA sequences found in this sample. The chain couples TRBV5-4 to TRBJ2-7; D gene unclear. The CDR3 runs to 12 residues. V lost 0 bases to trimming and J lost 4 bases, with 5 bases between them. Per the germline V gene, CDR1 is SGHNT and CDR2 is YYREEE (reference sequence). The CDR3 DNA follows: TGTGCCAGCAGCTTGGATTTTTACGAGCAGTACTTC. Translating it yields CASSLDFYEQYF.

This chain uses TRBV5-1 with TRBJ1-1, with 7 bases identical to TRBD1. The trim removed 0 bases at V and 11 bases at J, leaving 13 bases unmatched. Germline V lookup: CDR1 SGHRS, CDR2 YFSETQ. There are 15 residues in the CDR3. CDR3 coding DNA: TGCGCCAGCAGCTTGGTCGGACAGGCTGCGGCCGGGGCTTTCTTT. The encoded protein is CASSLVGQAAAGAFF. Using reference TRBV5-1 and TRBJ1-1 for the parts outside the CDR3, the full variable domain is KAGVTQTPRYLIKTRGQQVTLSCSPISGHRSVSWYQQTPGQGLQFLFEYFSETQRNKGNFPGRFSGRQFSNSRSEMNVSTLELGDSALYLCASSLVGQAAAGAFFGQGTRLTVV.

The genes are TRBV28 and TRBJ2-7; 9 positions agree with TRBD1. V gave up 6 bases and J gave up 4 bases; unmatched junction bases: 4. The V gene's germline CDR1 is MDHEN and CDR2 SYDVKM. The CDR3 runs to 13 residues. This chain's CDR3 is CASREDRGYEQYF. The CDR3 nucleotides read TGTGCCAGCAGAGAGGACAGGGGATACGAGCAGTACTTC.